This TCR beta chain appears in the sequencing data of a study of blood T cells in healthy people across ages. Study conclusions and caveats: It was held that diversity estimates obtained from one million T cells represented underestimates. TCR beta diversity was tightly associated with the proportion of naive T cells.

Trimming took 4 bases from V and 0 from J, leaving 7 bases between them. In germline, CDR1 is SGHRS, CDR2 YFSETQ. The CDR3 runs 14 residues. This clonotype was observed at least ten times. Its antigen is unknown. A sample-barcoded 5' primer and a J-beta primer mix were used in a second PCR of roughly 7 to 11 cycles. TCRdb re-called the 5' RACE reads with MiXCR, one entry per CDR3 protein. The table has around 670,000 distinct CDR3 sequences, approximately 30% seen once; the top ten hold roughly 14%. Sequenced sample: blood. The sequence was collected from a woman older than 75 in good health. The chain uses TRBV5-1 and TRBJ1-4; D is unclear. The CDR3 coding sequence is TGCGCCAGCAGCAACATTGCAACTAATGAAAAACTGTTTTTT. Its protein product is CASSNIATNEKLFF.